These 5 T cell receptor beta chains came from one sample sequenced in a study of cytomegalovirus exposure and HLA in healthy donors. PCR was performed using 60 Vbeta and 13 Jbeta primers. The method was immunoSEQ multiplex PCR; TCRdb's version includes in-frame clones alone and lacks a portion of them. The sample carries about 130,000 clones, approximately 81% recorded once. Sequencing used PBMCs. These receptor sequences come from a man aged 18 to 29 in good health and CMV-seronegative.

The CDR3 sequence: CASSSDTQGLSFF. In nucleotides, the CDR3 is TGTGCCAGCAGCTCGGACACCCAGGGGCTGTCTTTCTTT. This rearrangement joins TRBV2 to TRBJ1-1, with D maybe TRBD1 (6 bases). CDR1 SNHLY and CDR2 FYNNEI come from the germline V gene. The CDR3 is made up of 13 amino acids. V was pared by 6 bases and J by 12 bases, with 20 bases between.

The sample holds a few counts of this clone. The gene calls are TRBV7-2 and TRBJ1-4; D gene ambiguous. V shed 1 base and J shed 0 bases, with 9 bases lying between them. The CDR3 has 16 residues. Germline CDR1 reads SGHTA; CDR2 reads FQGNSA. As DNA, the CDR3 is TGTGCCAGCAGCTTAGTTCATCATGCAACTAATGAAAAACTGTTTTTT. It encodes CASSLVHHATNEKLFF.

V usage is TRBV5-1 and J usage is TRBJ2-3; 13 bases agree with TRBD2. The CDR3 sequence is 18 residues long. The V gene's germline CDR1 is SGHRS and CDR2 YFSETQ. Germline trimming cut 4 bases from V and 2 bases from J; bases unmatched to any gene: 10. CDR3 protein: CASSPRAGLAGDTDTQYF. The CDR3 DNA reads as TGCGCCAGCAGCCCACGCGCCGGACTAGCGGGGGACACAGATACGCAGTATTTT. The whole variable domain, filled in from reference TRBV5-1 and TRBJ2-3, reads KAGVTQTPRYLIKTRGQQVTLSCSPISGHRSVSWYQQTPGQGLQFLFEYFSETQRNKGNFPGRFSGRQFSNSRSEMNVSTLELGDSALYLCASSPRAGLAGDTDTQYFGPGTRLTVL.

This chain joins TRBV30 and TRBJ1-3; 10 bases fit TRBD1. With 3 bases clipped from V and 2 bases from J, the junction kept 7 bases outside the gene matches. This CDR3 is built from 16 residues. The germline V gene encodes CDR1 GTSNPN and CDR2 SVGIG (reference sequence). CDR3 residues: CAWRQTGTGAGNTIYF. The DNA for the CDR3 is TGTGCCTGGAGACAAACCGGGACAGGGGCTGGAAACACCATATATTTT.

The chain combines TRBV7-2 with TRBJ2-5, with 11 positions matching TRBD2. The DNA end is more similar to TRBJ2-7, so the J call may be wrong. Germline CDR1 SGHTA, CDR2 FQGNSA. The CDR3 runs to 15 residues. CDR3 sequence reads: CASTYSGGAYYEQYF. CDR3 nucleotide sequence: TGTGCCAGCACCTATAGCGGGGGGGCCTACTACGAGCAGTACTTC.